Sequencing of this T cell receptor beta chain was carried out in a study of cytotoxic CD8 clonotypes in ibrutinib-treated CLL. V was pared by 2 bases and J by 3 bases, with 8 bases between. This CDR3 spans 13 amino acids. The germline gives CDR1 SGHRS, CDR2 YFSETQ. Sequenced by immunoSEQ multiplex PCR; TCRdb stores in-frame clones only, minus some. The repertoire includes tens of thousands of clones, just over 70% of them detected once, and over 9.5% sits in the top ten. The chain employs TRBV5-1 and TRBJ1-1, with a possible D match to TRBD1 (5 bases). The sequenced sample was PBMCs, obtained at disease progression, from a patient treated with ibrutinib. This clonotype originated in a human donor with chronic lymphocytic leukemia. In DNA, the CDR3 is TGCGCCAGCAGCTTCAGGGTTGACACTGAAGCTTTCTTT. Its translation: CASSFRVDTEAFF.